The T cell receptor (beta chain) described here comes from a study of blood T cell repertoires in COVID-19. The overall study: Sites across the United States, Italy and Spain contributed samples from acute and convalescent COVID-19. Sources were T cells, B-cell-depleted T cells, or PBMCs; the material itself was cDNA or gDNA.

Original handling: How many nucleated cells were present was estimated from reference gene primer amplification. This table comes from immunoSEQ multiplex PCR, and its TCRdb copy is limited to in-frame clones, with some not included. V and J calls and clone size are those listed in that table; D and trimming were worked out from the DNA. The table lists some 40,000 clones, 70% to 90% of them singletons, with around 2% in the top ten. Germline-derived CDR1 and CDR2 are MNHEY and SVGAGI. The CDR3 consists of 14 residues. The junction had 4 bases not matched to a gene; V was cut back by 6 bases and J by 0 bases.

The sequencing sample was made of peripheral blood. This TCR was recovered from a human donor in a cohort sampled during active COVID-19. The genes are TRBV6-5 and TRBJ1-1; TRBD1 matches at 7 bases. The CDR3 here is CASSPQGLNTEAFF. The CDR3 bases are TGTGCCAGCAGCCCACAGGGGTTGAACACTGAAGCTTTCTTT.